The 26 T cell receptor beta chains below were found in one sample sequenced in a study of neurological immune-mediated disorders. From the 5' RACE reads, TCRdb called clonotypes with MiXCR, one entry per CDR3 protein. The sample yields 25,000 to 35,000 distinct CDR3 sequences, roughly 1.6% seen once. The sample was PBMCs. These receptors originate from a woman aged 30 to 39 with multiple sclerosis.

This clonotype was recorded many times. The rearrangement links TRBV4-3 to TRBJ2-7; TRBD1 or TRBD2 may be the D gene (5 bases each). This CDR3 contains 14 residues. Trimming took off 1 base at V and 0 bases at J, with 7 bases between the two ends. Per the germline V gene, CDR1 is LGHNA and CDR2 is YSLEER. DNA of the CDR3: TGCGCCAGCAGCCAAGGGGGGAGCTCCTACGAGCAGTACTTC. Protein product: CASSQGGSSYEQYF.

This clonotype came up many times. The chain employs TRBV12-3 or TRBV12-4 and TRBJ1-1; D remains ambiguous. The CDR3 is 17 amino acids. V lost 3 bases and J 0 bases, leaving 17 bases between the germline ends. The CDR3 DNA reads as TGTGCCAGCAGTTTTGGCTCTATCCGTAGGATGAACACTGAAGCTTTCTTT. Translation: CASSFGSIRRMNTEAFF.

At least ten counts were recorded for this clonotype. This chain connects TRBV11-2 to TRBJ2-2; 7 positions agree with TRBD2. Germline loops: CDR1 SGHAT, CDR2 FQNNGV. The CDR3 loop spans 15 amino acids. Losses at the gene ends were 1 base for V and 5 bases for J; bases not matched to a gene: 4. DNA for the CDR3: TGTGCCAGCAGCTTAGGCGGGGGAAGGACCGGGGAGCTGTTTTTT. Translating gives CASSLGGGRTGELFF. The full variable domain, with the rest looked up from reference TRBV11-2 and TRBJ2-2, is EAGVAQSPRYKIIEKRQSVAFWCNPISGHATLYWYQQILGQGPKLLIQFQNNGVVDDSQLPKDRFSAERLKGVDSTLKIQPAKLEDSAVYLCASSLGGGRTGELFFGEGSRLTVL.

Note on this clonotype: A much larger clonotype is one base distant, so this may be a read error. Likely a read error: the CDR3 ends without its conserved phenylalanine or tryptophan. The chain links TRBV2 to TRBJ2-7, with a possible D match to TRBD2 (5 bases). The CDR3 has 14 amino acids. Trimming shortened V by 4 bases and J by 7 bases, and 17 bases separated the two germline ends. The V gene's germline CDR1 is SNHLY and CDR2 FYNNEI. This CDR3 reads CASSVIATKDEQYI. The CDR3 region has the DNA TGTGCCAGCAGTGTTATAGCGACGAAGGATGAGCAGTACATC.

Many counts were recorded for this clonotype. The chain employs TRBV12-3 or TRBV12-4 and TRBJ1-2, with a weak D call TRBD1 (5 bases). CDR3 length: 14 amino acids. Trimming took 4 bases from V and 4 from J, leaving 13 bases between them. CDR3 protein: CASSSGRISYGYTF. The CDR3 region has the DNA TGTGCCAGCAGTTCGGGACGGATAAGCTATGGCTACACCTTC.

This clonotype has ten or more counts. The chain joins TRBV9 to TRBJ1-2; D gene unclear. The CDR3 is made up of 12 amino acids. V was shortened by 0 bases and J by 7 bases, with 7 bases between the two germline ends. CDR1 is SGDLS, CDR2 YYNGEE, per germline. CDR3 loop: CASSVVLSGYTF. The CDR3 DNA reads TGTGCCAGCAGCGTAGTGTTGAGTGGCTACACCTTC.

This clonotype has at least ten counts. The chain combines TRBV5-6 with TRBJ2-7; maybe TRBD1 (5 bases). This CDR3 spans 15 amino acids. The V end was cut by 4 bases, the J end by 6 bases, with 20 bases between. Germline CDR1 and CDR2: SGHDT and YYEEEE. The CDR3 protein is CASSLFPREGTEQYF. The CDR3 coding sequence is TGTGCCAGCAGCCTTTTTCCCAGGGAAGGAACCGAGCAGTACTTC.

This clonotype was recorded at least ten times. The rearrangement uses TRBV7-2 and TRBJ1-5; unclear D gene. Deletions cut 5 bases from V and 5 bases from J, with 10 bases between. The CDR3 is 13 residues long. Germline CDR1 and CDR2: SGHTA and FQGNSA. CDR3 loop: CASSHSGDQPQHF. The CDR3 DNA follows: TGTGCCAGCAGCCATAGCGGGGATCAGCCCCAGCATTTT.

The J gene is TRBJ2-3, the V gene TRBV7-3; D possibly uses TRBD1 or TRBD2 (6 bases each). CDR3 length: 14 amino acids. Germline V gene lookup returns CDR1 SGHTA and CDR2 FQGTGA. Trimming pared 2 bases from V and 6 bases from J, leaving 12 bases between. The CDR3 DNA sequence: TGTGCCAGCAGCTTAGGACAGAGCGGGGATACGCAGTATTTT. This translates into CASSLGQSGDTQYF.

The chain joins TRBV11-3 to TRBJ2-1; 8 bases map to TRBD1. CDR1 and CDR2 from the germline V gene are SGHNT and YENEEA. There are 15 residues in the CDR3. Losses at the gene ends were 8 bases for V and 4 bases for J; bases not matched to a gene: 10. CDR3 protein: CASSTGTGAYNEQFF. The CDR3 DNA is TGTGCCAGCTCAACCGGGACAGGCGCTTACAATGAGCAGTTCTTC.

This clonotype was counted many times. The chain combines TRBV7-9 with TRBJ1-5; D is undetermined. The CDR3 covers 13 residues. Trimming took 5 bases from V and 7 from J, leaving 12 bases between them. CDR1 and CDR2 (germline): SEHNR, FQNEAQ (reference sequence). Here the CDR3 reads CASSASFSQPQHF. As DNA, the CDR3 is TGTGCCAGCAGCGCAAGTTTCAGCCAGCCCCAGCATTTT.

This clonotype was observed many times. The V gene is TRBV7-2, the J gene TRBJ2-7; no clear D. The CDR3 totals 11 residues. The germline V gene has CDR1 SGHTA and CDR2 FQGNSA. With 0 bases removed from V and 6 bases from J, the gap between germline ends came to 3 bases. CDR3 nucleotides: TGTGCCAGCAGCTTAGCAGGCGAGCAGTACTTC. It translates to CASSLAGEQYF.

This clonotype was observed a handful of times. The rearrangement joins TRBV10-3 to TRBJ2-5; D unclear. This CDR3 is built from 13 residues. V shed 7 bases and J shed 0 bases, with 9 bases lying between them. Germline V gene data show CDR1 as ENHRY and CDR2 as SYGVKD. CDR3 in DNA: TGTGCCATCAAAAGGTTTGACCAAGAGACCCAGTACTTC. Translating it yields CAIKRFDQETQYF.

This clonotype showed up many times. CDR3 loop: CASSSLISRVNYGYTF. CDR3 bases: TGTGCCAGCAGCTCGCTAATTTCTCGGGTGAACTATGGCTACACCTTC. The rearrangement joins TRBV7-2 to TRBJ1-2; D remains ambiguous. The CDR3 is 16 amino acids. Germline lookup yields CDR1 SGHTA and CDR2 FQGNSA. V was shortened by 4 bases and J by 2 bases, with 17 bases between the two germline ends.

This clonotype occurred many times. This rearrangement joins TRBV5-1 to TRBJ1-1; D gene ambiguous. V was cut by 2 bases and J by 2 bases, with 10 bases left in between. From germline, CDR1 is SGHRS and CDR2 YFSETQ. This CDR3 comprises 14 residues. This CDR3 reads CASSFDTRNTEAFF. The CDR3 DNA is TGCGCCAGCAGCTTCGATACCCGAAACACTGAAGCTTTCTTT. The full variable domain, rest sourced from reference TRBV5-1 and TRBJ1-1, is KAGVTQTPRYLIKTRGQQVTLSCSPISGHRSVSWYQQTPGQGLQFLFEYFSETQRNKGNFPGRFSGRQFSNSRSEMNVSTLELGDSALYLCASSFDTRNTEAFFGQGTRLTVV.

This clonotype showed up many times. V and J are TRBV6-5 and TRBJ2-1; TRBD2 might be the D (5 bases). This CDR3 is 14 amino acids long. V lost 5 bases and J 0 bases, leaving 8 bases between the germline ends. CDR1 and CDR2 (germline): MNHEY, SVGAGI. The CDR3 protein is CASSERSSYNEQFF. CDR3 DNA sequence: TGTGCCAGCAGTGAGCGGAGCTCCTACAATGAGCAGTTCTTC.

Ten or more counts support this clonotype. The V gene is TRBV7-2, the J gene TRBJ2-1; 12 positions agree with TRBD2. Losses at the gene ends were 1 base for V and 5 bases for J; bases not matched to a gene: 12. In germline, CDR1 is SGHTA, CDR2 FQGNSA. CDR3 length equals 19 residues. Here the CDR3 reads CASSLGPSGGALPHNEQFF. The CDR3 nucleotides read TGTGCCAGCAGCTTAGGGCCTAGCGGGGGGGCCCTACCTCACAATGAGCAGTTCTTC.

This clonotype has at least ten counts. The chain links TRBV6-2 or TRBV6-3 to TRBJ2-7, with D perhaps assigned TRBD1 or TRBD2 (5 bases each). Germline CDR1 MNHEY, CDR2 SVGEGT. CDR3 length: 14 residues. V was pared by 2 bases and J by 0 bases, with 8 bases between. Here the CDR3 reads CASSYGGASYEQYF. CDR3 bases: TGTGCCAGCAGTTACGGGGGAGCCTCCTACGAGCAGTACTTC.

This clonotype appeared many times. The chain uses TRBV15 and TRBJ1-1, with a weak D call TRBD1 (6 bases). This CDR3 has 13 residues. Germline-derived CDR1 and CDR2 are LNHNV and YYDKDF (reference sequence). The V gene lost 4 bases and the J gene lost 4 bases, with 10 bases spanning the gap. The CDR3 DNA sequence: TGTGCCACCAGCAACCCGGACAGCACTGAAGCTTTCTTT. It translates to CATSNPDSTEAFF.

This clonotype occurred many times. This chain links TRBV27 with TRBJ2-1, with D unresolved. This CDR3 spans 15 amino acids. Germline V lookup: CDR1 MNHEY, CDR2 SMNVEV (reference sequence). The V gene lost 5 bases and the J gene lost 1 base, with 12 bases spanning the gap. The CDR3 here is CASSHRTGSYNEQFF. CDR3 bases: TGTGCCAGCAGTCATAGGACCGGGTCCTACAATGAGCAGTTCTTC.

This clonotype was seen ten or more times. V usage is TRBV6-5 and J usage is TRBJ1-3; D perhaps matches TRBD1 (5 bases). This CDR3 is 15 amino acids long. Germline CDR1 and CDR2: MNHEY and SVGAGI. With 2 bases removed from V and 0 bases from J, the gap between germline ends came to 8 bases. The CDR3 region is CASSYGQGSGNTIYF. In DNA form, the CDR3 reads TGTGCCAGCAGTTACGGTCAGGGCTCTGGAAACACCATATATTTT.

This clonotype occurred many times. CDR3 sequence reads: CATTRLSQPQHF. CDR3 DNA: TGTGCCACCACGAGGTTGAGTCAGCCCCAGCATTTT. The chain carries TRBV24-1 and TRBJ1-5, with D unresolved. Per the germline V gene, CDR1 is KGHDR and CDR2 is SFDVKD. With 8 bases removed from V and 6 bases from J, the gap between germline ends came to 10 bases. This CDR3 is built from 12 residues.

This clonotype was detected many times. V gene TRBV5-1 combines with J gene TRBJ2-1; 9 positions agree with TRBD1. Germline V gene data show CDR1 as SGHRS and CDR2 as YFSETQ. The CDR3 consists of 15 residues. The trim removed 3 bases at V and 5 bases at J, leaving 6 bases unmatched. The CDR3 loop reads CASSSGTGLDNEQFF. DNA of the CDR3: TGCGCCAGCAGCTCCGGGACAGGGTTGGACAATGAGCAGTTCTTC.

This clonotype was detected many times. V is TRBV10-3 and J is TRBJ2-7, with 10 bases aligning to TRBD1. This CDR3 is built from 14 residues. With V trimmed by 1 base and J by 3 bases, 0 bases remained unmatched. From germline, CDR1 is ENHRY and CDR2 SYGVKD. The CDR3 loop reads CAISEWTGGYEQYF. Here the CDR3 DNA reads TGTGCCATCAGTGAGTGGACAGGGGGCTACGAGCAGTACTTC.

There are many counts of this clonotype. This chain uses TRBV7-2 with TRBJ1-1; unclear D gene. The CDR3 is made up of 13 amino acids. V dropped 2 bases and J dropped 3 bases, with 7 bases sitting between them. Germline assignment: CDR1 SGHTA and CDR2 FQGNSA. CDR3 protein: CASSLLVYTEAFF. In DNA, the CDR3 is TGTGCCAGCAGCTTACTTGTGTACACTGAAGCTTTCTTT.

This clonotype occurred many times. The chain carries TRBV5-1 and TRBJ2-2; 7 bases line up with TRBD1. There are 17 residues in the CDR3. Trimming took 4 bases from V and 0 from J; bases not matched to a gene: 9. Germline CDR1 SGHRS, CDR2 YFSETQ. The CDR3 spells CASSKVRDSPNTGELFF. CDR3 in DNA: TGCGCCAGCAGCAAAGTCCGGGACAGCCCGAACACCGGGGAGCTGTTTTTT.